This T cell receptor (beta chain) originates from a study of blood T cell repertoires in COVID-19. Across the study: Specimens from acute and convalescent COVID-19 originated in the United States, Italy and Spain. Nucleic acid was either cDNA or gDNA, and it came from T cells, B-cell-depleted T cells, or PBMCs.

Trimming at V came to 4 bases and at J to 10 bases, leaving 14 bases not matched to a gene. This CDR3 has 17 residues. Per germline, CDR1 LNHDA and CDR2 SQIVND (reference sequence). Sequencing used immunoSEQ multiplex PCR; TCRdb keeps in-frame clones, though not all of them. The table lists about 380,000 clones, roughly 85% of them singletons. Sample: peripheral blood. The chain joins TRBV19 to TRBJ1-6; 9 nucleotides align to TRBD1. The TCR originated in a woman under 30 with acute or convalescent COVID-19. The CDR3 loop reads CASSTRPWTGERSPLHF. The CDR3 bases are TGTGCCAGTAGTACAAGACCCTGGACAGGGGAGAGGTCACCCCTCCACTTT.